Shown below are 6 T cell receptor beta chains from a single sample sequenced in a study of blood T cell repertoires in COVID-19 (dated by TCRdb to about 2020). The method behind the library was the immunoSEQ multiplex PCR assay. Imported from immuneACCESS, the table was reduced by TCRdb to in-frame sequences with V and J called. These copies leave out some clones; in studies compared against another copy, an unresolved V gene accounts for under half, and the cause of the remainder is not known. The sample yields about 320,000 clones; 70% to 90% were counted once. Over 9.5% of the sample rests with the top ten. The sample consisted of PBMCs or T cells enriched from blood (not recorded which). Receptors were obtained from a woman younger than 35 who had recovered from COVID-19.

The genes are TRBV14 and TRBJ2-2, with D hard to call. V was shortened by 4 bases and J by 8 bases, with 17 bases between the two germline ends. Germline V gene lookup returns CDR1 SGHDN and CDR2 FVKESK. CDR3 size: 15 residues. The CDR3 sequence is CASSPPTLAGGELFF. Written as DNA, the CDR3 is TGTGCCAGCAGCCCACCGACTTTGGCCGGGGGGGAGCTGTTTTTT.

The chain joins TRBV2 to TRBJ1-4, with D possibly TRBD1 on 6 matching bases. V was cut by 6 bases and J by 5 bases, with 13 bases left in between. Germline lookup yields CDR1 SNHLY and CDR2 FYNNEI. The CDR3 runs 14 residues. This CDR3 is CASRGGTLNEKLFF. The CDR3 nucleotides are TGTGCCAGCAGGGGGGGGACACTGAATGAAAAACTGTTTTTT.

This clone appeared once. The chain combines TRBV3-1 (or the pseudogene TRBV3-2) with TRBJ2-1, with TRBD1 identical over 9 bases. Germline loops: CDR1 LGHDT, CDR2 YNNKEL (reference sequence). The CDR3 extends over 15 amino acids. After removal of 5 bases from V and 5 bases from J, the junction contained 7 bases not matched to a gene. The CDR3: CASSWDRETNNEQFF. The CDR3 DNA sequence: TGTGCCAGCAGCTGGGACAGGGAGACAAACAATGAGCAGTTCTTC.

In this sample, this clone turned up a few times. The chain uses TRBV30 and TRBJ2-1; D is perhaps TRBD1 (6 bases). The ends were cut back, 2 bases at V and 14 bases at J, with 13 bases in the middle. Germline V lookup: CDR1 GTSNPN, CDR2 SVGIG (reference sequence). This CDR3 has 11 residues. CDR3 nucleotide sequence: TGTGCCTGGAGTCTGACAGGAGCGGAGTTCTTC. It specifies CAWSLTGAEFF.

The gene calls are TRBV30 and TRBJ2-3; no clear D gene. The CDR3 runs 10 residues. CDR1 is GTSNPN and CDR2 is SVGIG in the germline V gene (reference sequence). V lost 3 bases and J 6 bases, leaving 4 bases between the germline ends. The CDR3 reads CAWSVDTQYF. The CDR3 coding sequence is TGTGCCTGGAGCGTTGATACGCAGTATTTT.

The rearrangement joins TRBV18 to TRBJ2-2; D might be TRBD2 (5 bases). Trimming took 4 bases from V and 5 from J, leaving 11 bases between them. Germline CDR1 is KGHSH and CDR2 is LQKENI. This CDR3 spans 14 amino acids. The CDR3 bases are TGTGCCAGCTCACTCCAGAGGGATACCGGGGAGCTGTTTTTT. Translation gives CASSLQRDTGELFF. Full variable domain (remainder filled in from reference TRBV18 and TRBJ2-2): NAGVMQNPRHLVRRRGQEARLRCSPMKGHSHVYWYRQLPEEGLKFMVYLQKENIIDESGMPKERFSAEFPKEGPSILRIQQVVRGDSAAYFCASSLQRDTGELFFGEGSRLTVL.